Included here is one T cell receptor (beta chain) sequence, with context. Germline loops: CDR1 ENHRY, CDR2 SYGVKD. Trimming removed 4 bases at V and 5 bases at J, with 12 bases between. This CDR3 is built from 15 residues. The investigators split CD4+ cells into a CD45RA+ naive subset and a CD45RA-negative memory subset. This sample was included in a study of shared clonotypes between healthy human individuals. Across the study: The plates for each donor numbered three CD4 naive, three CD4 memory, two CD8 naive and one CD8 memory.

Using immunoSEQ multiplex PCR, the repertoire was profiled, and TCRdb retains in-frame clones only, with some absent. The sample has 2.5 million or so clones; around nine tenths are singletons. The sequence was obtained from a man aged 18-30 years in good health. This rearrangement joins TRBV10-3 to TRBJ1-6; D is perhaps TRBD1 (6 bases). Sequences were obtained from naive CD4+ T cells sorted from blood. The subset is: CD45RA+ positively selected. CDR3 nucleotide sequence: TGTGCCATCAGTGGCTCGGACAGAGATAATTCACCCCTCCACTTT. It encodes CAISGSDRDNSPLHF.